This TCR beta chain was captured in a study of CD8+ T cells in alopecia areata. Worth noting for this clone: No antigen is known for it.

Treatment specified: oral pan-JAK inhibitor, 5-10 mg twice daily. Overall study findings and caveats: Clonality in the scalp and expanded CD8+ clones ranked among the top 100 were significantly decreased by tofacitinib.

Germline-derived CDR1 and CDR2 are GTSNPN and SVGIG (reference sequence). The CDR3 length is 16 residues. V was shortened by 5 bases and J by 0 bases, with 18 bases between the two germline ends. Extraction of RNA preceded its reverse transcription into cDNA, which served as the sequencing template. Sequenced by immunoSEQ multiplex PCR; TCRdb stores in-frame clones only, minus some. The sample lists roughly 180,000 clones; 50% to 60% were seen once. This TCR was recovered from a human donor with alopecia areata. The sequenced sample was CD4+ T cells sorted from blood, obtained at week 4, from a patient treated with tofacitinib. V and J are TRBV30 and TRBJ2-3; D may be TRBD2 (5 bases). The CDR3 DNA is TGTGCCTGGTCCCCTGGGCAGCGGAGGAGCACAGATACGCAGTATTTT. Protein product: CAWSPGQRRSTDTQYF.